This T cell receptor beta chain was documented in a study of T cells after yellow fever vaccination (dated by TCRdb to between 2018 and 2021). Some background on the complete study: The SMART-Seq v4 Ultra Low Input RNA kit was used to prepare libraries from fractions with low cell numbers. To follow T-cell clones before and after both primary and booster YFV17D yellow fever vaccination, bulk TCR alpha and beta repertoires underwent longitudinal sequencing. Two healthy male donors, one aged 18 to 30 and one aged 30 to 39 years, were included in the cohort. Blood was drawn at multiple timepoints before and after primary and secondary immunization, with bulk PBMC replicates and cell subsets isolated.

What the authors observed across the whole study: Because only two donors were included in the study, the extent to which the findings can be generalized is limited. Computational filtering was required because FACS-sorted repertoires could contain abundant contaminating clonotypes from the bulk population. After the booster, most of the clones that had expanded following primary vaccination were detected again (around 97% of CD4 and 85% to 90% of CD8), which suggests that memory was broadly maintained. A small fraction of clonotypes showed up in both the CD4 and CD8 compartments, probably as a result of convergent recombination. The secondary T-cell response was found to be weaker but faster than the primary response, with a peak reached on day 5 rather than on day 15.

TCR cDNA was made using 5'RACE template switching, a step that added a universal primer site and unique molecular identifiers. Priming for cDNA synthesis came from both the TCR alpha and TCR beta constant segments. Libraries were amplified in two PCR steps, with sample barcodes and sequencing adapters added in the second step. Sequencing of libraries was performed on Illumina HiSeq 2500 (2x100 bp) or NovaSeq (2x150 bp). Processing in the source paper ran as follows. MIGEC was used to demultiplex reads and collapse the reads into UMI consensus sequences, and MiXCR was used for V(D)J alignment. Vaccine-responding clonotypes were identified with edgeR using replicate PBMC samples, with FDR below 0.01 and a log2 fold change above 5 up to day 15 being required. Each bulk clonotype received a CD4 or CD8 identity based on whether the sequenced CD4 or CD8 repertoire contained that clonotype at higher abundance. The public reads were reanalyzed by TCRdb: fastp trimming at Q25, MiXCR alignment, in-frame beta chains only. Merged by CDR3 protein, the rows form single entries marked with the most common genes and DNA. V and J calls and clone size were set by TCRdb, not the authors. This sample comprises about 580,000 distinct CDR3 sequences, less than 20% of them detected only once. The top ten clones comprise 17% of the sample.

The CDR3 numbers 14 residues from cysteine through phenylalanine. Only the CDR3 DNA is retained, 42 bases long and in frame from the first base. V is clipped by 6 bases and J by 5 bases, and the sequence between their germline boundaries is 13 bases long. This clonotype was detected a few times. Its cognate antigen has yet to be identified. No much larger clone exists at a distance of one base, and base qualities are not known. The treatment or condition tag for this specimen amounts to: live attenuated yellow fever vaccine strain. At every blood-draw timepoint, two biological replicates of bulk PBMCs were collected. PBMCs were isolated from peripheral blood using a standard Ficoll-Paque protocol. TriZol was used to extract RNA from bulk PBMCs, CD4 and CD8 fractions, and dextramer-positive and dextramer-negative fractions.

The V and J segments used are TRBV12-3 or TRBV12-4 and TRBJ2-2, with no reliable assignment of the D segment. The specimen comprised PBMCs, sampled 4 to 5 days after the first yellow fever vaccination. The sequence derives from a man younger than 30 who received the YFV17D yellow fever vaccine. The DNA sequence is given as TGTGCCAGCAGCCGTGCTACAAGGACCGGGGAGCTGTTTTTT. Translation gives CASSRATRTGELFF.